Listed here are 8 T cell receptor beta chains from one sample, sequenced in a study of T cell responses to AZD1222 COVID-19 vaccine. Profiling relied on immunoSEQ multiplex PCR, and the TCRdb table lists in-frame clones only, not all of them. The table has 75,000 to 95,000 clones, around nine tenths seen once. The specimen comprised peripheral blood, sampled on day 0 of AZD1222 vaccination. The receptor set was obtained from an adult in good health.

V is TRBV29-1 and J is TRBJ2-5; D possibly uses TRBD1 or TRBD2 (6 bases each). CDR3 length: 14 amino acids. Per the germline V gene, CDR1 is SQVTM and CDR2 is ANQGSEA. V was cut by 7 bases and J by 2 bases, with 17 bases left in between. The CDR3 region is CSAPLGGGQETQYF. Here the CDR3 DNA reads TGCAGCGCTCCCCTAGGAGGGGGGCAAGAGACCCAGTACTTC.

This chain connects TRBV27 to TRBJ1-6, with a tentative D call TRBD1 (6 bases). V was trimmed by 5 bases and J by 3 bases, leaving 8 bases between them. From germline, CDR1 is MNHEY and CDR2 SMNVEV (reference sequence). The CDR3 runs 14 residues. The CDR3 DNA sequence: TGTGCCAGCAGTCCCAGGGGCTATAATTCACCCCTCCACTTT. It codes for CASSPRGYNSPLHF.

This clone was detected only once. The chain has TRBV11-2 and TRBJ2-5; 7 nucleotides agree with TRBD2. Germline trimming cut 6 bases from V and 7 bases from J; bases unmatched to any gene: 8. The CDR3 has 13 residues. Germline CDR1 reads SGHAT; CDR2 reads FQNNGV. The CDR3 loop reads CASSPAREGTQYF. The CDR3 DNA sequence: TGTGCCAGCAGTCCGGCCAGGGAGGGGACCCAGTACTTC.

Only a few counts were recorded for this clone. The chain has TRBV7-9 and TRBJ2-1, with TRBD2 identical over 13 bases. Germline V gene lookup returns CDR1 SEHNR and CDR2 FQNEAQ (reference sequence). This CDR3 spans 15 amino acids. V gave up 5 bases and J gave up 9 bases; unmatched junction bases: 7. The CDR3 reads CASSHRTSGRGEQFF. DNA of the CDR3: TGTGCCAGCAGCCACCGGACTAGCGGGAGAGGTGAGCAGTTCTTC. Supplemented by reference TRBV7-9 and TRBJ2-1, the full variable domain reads DTGVSQNPRHKITKRGQNVTFRCDPISEHNRLYWYRQTLGQGPEFLTYFQNEAQLEKSRLLSDRFSAERPKGSFSTLEIQRTEQGDSAMYLCASSHRTSGRGEQFFGPGTRLTVL.

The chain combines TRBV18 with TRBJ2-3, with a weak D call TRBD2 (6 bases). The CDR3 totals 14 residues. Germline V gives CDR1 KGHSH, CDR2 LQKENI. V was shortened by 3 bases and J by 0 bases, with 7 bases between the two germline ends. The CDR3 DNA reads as TGTGCCAGCTCACCGGGACTTAGCACAGATACGCAGTATTTT. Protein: CASSPGLSTDTQYF. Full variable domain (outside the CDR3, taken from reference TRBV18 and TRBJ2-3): NAGVMQNPRHLVRRRGQEARLRCSPMKGHSHVYWYRQLPEEGLKFMVYLQKENIIDESGMPKERFSAEFPKEGPSILRIQQVVRGDSAAYFCASSPGLSTDTQYFGPGTRLTVL.

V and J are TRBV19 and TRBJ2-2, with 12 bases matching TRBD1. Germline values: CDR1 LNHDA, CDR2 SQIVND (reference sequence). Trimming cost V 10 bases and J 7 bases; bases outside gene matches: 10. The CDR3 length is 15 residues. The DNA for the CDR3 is TGTGCCACCATAACCGGGACAGGGGGCTTCGGGGAGCTGTTTTTT. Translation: CATITGTGGFGELFF.

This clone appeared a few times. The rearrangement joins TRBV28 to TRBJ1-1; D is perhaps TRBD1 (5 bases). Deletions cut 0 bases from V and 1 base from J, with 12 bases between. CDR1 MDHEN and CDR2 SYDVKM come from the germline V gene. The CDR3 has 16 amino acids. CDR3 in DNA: TGTGCCAGCAGTTTATGGGGGGACGGCGAGAACACTGAAGCTTTCTTT. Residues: CASSLWGDGENTEAFF.

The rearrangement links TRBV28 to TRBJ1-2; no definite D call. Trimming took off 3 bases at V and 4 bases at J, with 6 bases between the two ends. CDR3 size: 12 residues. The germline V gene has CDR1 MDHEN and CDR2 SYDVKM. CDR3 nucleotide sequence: TGTGCCAGCAGTTTCGGGGTCTATGGCTACACCTTC. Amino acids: CASSFGVYGYTF.